This section outlines one TCR beta chain sequence together with its context. Its antigen is undetermined. The source of the sample is a study of early T cells in non-severe SARS-CoV-2 infection. Background on the study: The input, bulk RNA from unsorted whole blood, was sequenced, and chains were unpaired. Study observations and caveats: The matching step, a VDJdb search, favored anti-spike CD8 responses and missed private and CD4 specificities.

Trimming took 2 bases from V and 6 from J, leaving 12 bases between them. The V gene's germline CDR1 is SGHRS and CDR2 YFSETQ. This CDR3 has 13 residues. Each cDNA molecule carried a unique molecular identifier. TCRdb independently ran MiXCR on the 5' RACE reads; one entry per CDR3 protein. This table has tens of thousands of distinct CDR3 sequences, 15% to 20% appearing once. The source was whole blood, collected at baseline. The V gene is TRBV5-1, the J gene TRBJ2-7; a possible D gene is TRBD1 (6 bases). This receptor was taken from an adult who was a healthcare worker with PCR-confirmed SARS-CoV-2 infection or an uninfected control (not recorded which). This CDR3 is CASSFRGQPEQYF. DNA for the CDR3: TGCGCCAGCAGCTTCAGAGGACAGCCCGAGCAGTACTTC.